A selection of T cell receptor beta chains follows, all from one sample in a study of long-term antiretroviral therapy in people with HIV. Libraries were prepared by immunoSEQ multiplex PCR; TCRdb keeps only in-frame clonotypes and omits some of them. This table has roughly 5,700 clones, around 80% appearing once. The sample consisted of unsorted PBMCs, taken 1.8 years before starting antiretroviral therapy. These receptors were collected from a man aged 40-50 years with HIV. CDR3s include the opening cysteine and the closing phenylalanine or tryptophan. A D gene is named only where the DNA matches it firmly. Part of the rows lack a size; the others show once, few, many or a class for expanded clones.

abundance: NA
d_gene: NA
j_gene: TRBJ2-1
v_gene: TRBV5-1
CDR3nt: TGCGCCAGCAGCCTGGGCCTTAGCGGCCCTCATAATGAGCAGTTCTTC
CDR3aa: CASSLGLSGPHNEQFF

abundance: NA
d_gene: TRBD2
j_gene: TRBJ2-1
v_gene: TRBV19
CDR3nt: TGTGCCAGTAGTGGGGGGGACCACAATGAGCAGTTCTTC
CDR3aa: CASSGGDHNEQFF

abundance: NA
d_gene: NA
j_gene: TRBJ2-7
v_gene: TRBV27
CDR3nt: TGTGCCAGCAGTTCCTCCGGTGGAGGCTACGAGCAGTACTTC
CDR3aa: CASSSSGGGYEQYF

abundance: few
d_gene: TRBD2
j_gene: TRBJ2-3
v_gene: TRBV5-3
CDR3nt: TGTGCCAGAAGCCCTGGGGTCTTAGCGGGAGAAGGAGATACGCAGTATTTT
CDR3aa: CARSPGVLAGEGDTQYF

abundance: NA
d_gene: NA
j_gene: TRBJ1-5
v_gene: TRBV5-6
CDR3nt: TGTGCCAGCAGCTTTAGACGGAACAATCAGCCCCAGCATTTT
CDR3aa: CASSFRRNNQPQHF

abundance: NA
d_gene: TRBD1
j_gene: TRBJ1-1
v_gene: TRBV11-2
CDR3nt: TGTGCCAGCAGCTTAGTTAGAGGTGCCGGACAGGGTTACACTGAAGCTTTCTTT
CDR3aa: CASSLVRGAGQGYTEAFF

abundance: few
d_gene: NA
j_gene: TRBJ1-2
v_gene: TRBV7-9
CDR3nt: TGTGCCAGCAGCTTAGTCCTTTATGGCTACACCTTC
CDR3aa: CASSLVLYGYTF

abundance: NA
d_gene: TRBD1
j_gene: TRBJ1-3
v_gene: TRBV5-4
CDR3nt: TGTGCCAGCAGCGCCCGGACAGGGTGGTCTGGAAACACCATATATTTT
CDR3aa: CASSARTGWSGNTIYF

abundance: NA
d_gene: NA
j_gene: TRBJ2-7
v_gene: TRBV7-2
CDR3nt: TGTGCCAGCAGCTTGTCTCGGTCTGGTACCGCCGGCGAGCAGTACTTC
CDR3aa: CASSLSRSGTAGEQYF

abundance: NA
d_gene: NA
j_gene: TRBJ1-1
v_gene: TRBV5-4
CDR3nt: TGTGCCAGCAGCTTAGACACTGAAGCTTTCTTT
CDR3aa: CASSLDTEAFF

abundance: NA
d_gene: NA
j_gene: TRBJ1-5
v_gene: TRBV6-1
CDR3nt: TGTGCCAGCAGTGTCAGGGGAGACAATCAGCCCCAGCATTTT
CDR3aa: CASSVRGDNQPQHF

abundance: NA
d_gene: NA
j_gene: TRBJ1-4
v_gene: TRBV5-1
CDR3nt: TGCGCCAGCAGCTCCTCTAATGAAAAACTGTTTTTT
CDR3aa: CASSSSNEKLFF

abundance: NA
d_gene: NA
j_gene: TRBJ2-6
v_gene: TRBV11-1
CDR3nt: TGTGCCAGCAGTCCGTTAACGGACTCTGGGGCCAACGTCCTGACTTTC
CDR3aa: CASSPLTDSGANVLTF

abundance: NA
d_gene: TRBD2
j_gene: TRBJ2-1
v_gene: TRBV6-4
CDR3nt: TGTGCCAGCAGTGATCAGACTAGCGGCCACAATGAGCAGTTCTTC
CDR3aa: CASSDQTSGHNEQFF

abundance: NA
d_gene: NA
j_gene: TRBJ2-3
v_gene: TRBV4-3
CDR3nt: TGCGCCAGCAGCCAAGTACCACCGGGGACAGATACGCAGTATTTT
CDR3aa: CASSQVPPGTDTQYF

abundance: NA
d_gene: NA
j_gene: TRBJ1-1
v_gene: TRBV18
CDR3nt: TGTGCCAGCTCACGATTTACTGGGGGGAACACTGAAGCTTTCTTT
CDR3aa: CASSRFTGGNTEAFF

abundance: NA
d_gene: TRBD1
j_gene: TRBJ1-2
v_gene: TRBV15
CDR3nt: TGTGCCACGAAAAAGACAAAAGACAGGGGGGGCTATGGCTACACCTTC
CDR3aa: CATKKTKDRGGYGYTF

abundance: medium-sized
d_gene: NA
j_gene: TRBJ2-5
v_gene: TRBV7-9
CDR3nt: TGTGCCAGCCGTAGGGACGGAGAACAAGAGACCCAGTACTTC
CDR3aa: CASRRDGEQETQYF